The 26 T cell receptor beta chains listed next were all sequenced from one sample in a study of T cell responses to AZD1222 COVID-19 vaccine. The repertoire was sequenced with immunoSEQ multiplex PCR; TCRdb's copy has only in-frame clones and lacks some. The sample includes about 100,000 clones, 75% to 90% of them seen just once. Sequenced here: peripheral blood, sampled 28 days after the second AZD1222 dose. These receptors originate from an adult who received the AZD1222 COVID-19 vaccine.

This chain connects TRBV6-6 to TRBJ2-1; 8 bases map to TRBD2. This CDR3 has 13 amino acids. V trimming: 8 bases; J trimming: 10 bases; junction bases outside the gene matches: 10. Germline lookup yields CDR1 MNHNY and CDR2 SVGAGI (reference sequence). The CDR3 DNA reads as TGTGCCAGCGGCCCCGCGGTAGCGGGGGAGCAGTTCTTC. Amino acids: CASGPAVAGEQFF.

The CDR3 nucleotides read TGCGCCAGCAGCTTTAACCCAGGTGTAGATACGCAGTATTTT. Its translation: CASSFNPGVDTQYF. The chain links TRBV5-1 to TRBJ2-3; the D is unclear. Germline CDR1 SGHRS, CDR2 YFSETQ. The germline V and J ends were trimmed by 2 bases and 5 bases, with 12 bases remaining between them. The CDR3 has 14 amino acids.

The chain uses TRBV19 and TRBJ1-5, with 7 bases that match TRBD1. This CDR3 region has 14 residues. Per germline, CDR1 LNHDA and CDR2 SQIVND (reference sequence). V was pared by 6 bases and J by 0 bases, with 2 bases of the junction left unmatched. CDR3 nucleotides: TGTGCCAGTAGCGACAGGGTTAGCAATCAGCCCCAGCATTTT. Its translation: CASSDRVSNQPQHF.

The rearrangement uses TRBV6-2 or TRBV6-3 and TRBJ2-1, with D tentatively TRBD2 (6 bases). There are 15 residues in the CDR3. Trimming pared 2 bases from V and 4 bases from J, leaving 12 bases between. Germline CDR1 is MNHEY and CDR2 is SVGEGT. CDR3 sequence reads: CASSYRLETYNEQFF. CDR3 DNA sequence: TGTGCCAGCAGTTACCGACTAGAAACTTACAATGAGCAGTTCTTC.

This chain joins TRBV18 and TRBJ1-4; a weak D match, TRBD1 (5 bases). The CDR3 is made up of 15 amino acids. The germline V gene encodes CDR1 KGHSH and CDR2 LQKENI. V was clipped by 6 bases and J by 5 bases, with 16 bases between them. In nucleotides, the CDR3 is TGTGCCAGCTCTCCCCCCGGGACGCCAAATGAAAAACTGTTTTTT. Translating gives CASSPPGTPNEKLFF. Based on the CDR3 plus reference TRBV18 and TRBJ1-4, the full variable domain is NAGVMQNPRHLVRRRGQEARLRCSPMKGHSHVYWYRQLPEEGLKFMVYLQKENIIDESGMPKERFSAEFPKEGPSILRIQQVVRGDSAAYFCASSPPGTPNEKLFFGSGTQLSVL.

The chain joins TRBV15 to TRBJ1-2; D gene uncertain. The germline CDR1 and CDR2 sequences are LNHNV and YYDKDF (reference sequence). The CDR3 contains 14 residues. V dropped 2 bases and J dropped 2 bases, with 9 bases sitting between them. CDR3 nucleotides: TGTGCCACCAGCAGAACCAGGACGAACTATGGCTACACCTTC. Residues: CATSRTRTNYGYTF.

V gene TRBV4-3 combines with J gene TRBJ1-3; the D gene is possibly TRBD1 (5 bases). The CDR3 covers 16 residues. The germline V gene encodes CDR1 LGHNA and CDR2 YSLEER. Trimming cost V 2 bases and J 3 bases, with 14 bases left between them. The CDR3 sequence: CASSQRGGVFGNTIYF. The CDR3 nucleotides are TGCGCCAGCAGCCAACGGGGCGGGGTATTTGGAAACACCATATATTTT.

The CDR3 DNA follows: TGTGCCACCACAACGGACACAGACTACGAGCAGTACTTC. It yields the protein CATTTDTDYEQYF. This chain uses TRBV15 with TRBJ2-7; maybe TRBD1 (5 bases). This CDR3 is built from 13 residues. Trimming stripped 7 bases from V and 3 bases from J, with 13 bases between. The germline V gene has CDR1 LNHNV and CDR2 YYDKDF (reference sequence).

The genes are TRBV10-1 and TRBJ1-1; 12 nucleotides match TRBD1. Trimming removed 7 bases from V and 4 bases from J; junction bases left unmatched: 1. The CDR3 sequence is 13 residues long. The germline CDR1 and CDR2 sequences are WNHNN and SYGVQD (reference sequence). CDR3 sequence: CASKGQGATEAFF. The CDR3 DNA is TGCGCCAGCAAGGGACAGGGGGCCACTGAAGCTTTCTTT.

V gene TRBV7-9 combines with J gene TRBJ1-2; D remains unclear. Germline V gene sequence: CDR1 SEHNR, CDR2 FQNEAQ (reference sequence). Trimming took off 3 bases at V and 4 bases at J, with 12 bases between the two ends. This CDR3 is built from 14 residues. The CDR3 is CASSFSGLSYGYTF. The CDR3 coding sequence is TGTGCCAGCAGCTTCTCCGGACTGAGCTATGGCTACACCTTC.

This chain connects TRBV5-1 to TRBJ2-1; D perhaps matches TRBD1 (5 bases). V was shortened by 2 bases and J by 7 bases, with 16 bases between the two germline ends. CDR1 and CDR2 (germline): SGHRS, YFSETQ. The CDR3 is made up of 15 amino acids. CDR3 sequence: CASSFVRGQGNEQFF. CDR3 bases: TGCGCCAGCAGCTTTGTTAGGGGCCAAGGGAATGAGCAGTTCTTC.

The rearrangement joins TRBV5-6 to TRBJ1-4, with 7 bases lining up with TRBD1. The germline gives CDR1 SGHDT, CDR2 YYEEEE. The CDR3 has 14 amino acids. With V trimmed by 4 bases and J by 4 bases, 4 bases remained unmatched. CDR3 protein: CASSRQGFNEKLFF. CDR3 DNA sequence: TGTGCCAGCAGCCGACAGGGTTTTAATGAAAAACTGTTTTTT.

For this clone: At one end the junction does not follow the germline gene, possibly because of a read error. The chain is built from TRBV2 and TRBJ2-5; no firm D call. Germline CDR1 SNHLY, CDR2 FYNNEI. CDR3 length: 12 residues. The DNA for the CDR3 is TGTGCCGGCAGACAAGACCAAGAGACCCAGTACTTC. Translating gives CAGRQDQETQYF. Filled out from reference TRBV2 and TRBJ2-5, the complete variable domain reads EPEVTQTPSHQVTQMGQEVILRCVPISNHLYFYWYRQILGQKVEFLVSFYNNEISEKSEIFDDQFSVERPDGSNFTLKIRSTKLEDSAMYFCAGRQDQETQYFGPGTRLLVL.

This chain connects TRBV12-3 or TRBV12-4 to TRBJ1-3; perhaps TRBD1 as D (5 bases). V lost 4 bases and J 7 bases, leaving 8 bases between the germline ends. The CDR3 sequence is 12 residues long. The chain's CDR3 is CASSWSGNTIYF. The CDR3 DNA is TGTGCCAGCAGTTGGTCAGGGAACACCATATATTTT.

The chain is built from TRBV4-3 and TRBJ2-3; D remains ambiguous. V dropped 0 bases and J dropped 2 bases, with 9 bases sitting between them. This CDR3 has 15 amino acids. Germline V gives CDR1 LGHNA, CDR2 YSLEER. CDR3 DNA sequence: TGCGCCAGCAGCCAAGAATTGGAGTCCACAGATACGCAGTATTTT. The encoded protein is CASSQELESTDTQYF.

V usage is TRBV28 and J usage is TRBJ1-2; no definite D call. The CDR3 covers 13 residues. Trimming left V 1 base short and J 7 bases short, with 10 bases between. Germline V CDR1 and CDR2: MDHEN, SYDVKM. The DNA of the CDR3 is TGTGCCAGCAGTTTATTACCCTACGGTGGCTACACCTTC. Encoded protein: CASSLLPYGGYTF.

The rearrangement uses TRBV10-3 and TRBJ1-3; TRBD1 is a possible D gene (6 bases). The CDR3 totals 14 residues. Looked up from germline, CDR1 is ENHRY and CDR2 is SYGVKD. V dropped 2 bases and J dropped 4 bases, with 9 bases sitting between them. The CDR3 protein is CAISEQGQGNTIYF. CDR3 bases: TGTGCCATCAGTGAGCAGGGGCAGGGAAACACCATATATTTT.

The chain joins TRBV4-1 to TRBJ2-3, with D uncertain. CDR1 is MGHRA and CDR2 is YSYEKL in the germline V gene. V was pared by 3 bases and J by 0 bases, with 10 bases between. The CDR3 runs 15 residues. For the CDR3, the DNA is TGCGCCAGCAGCCAGGGCCCCACCAGCACAGATACGCAGTATTTT. It codes for CASSQGPTSTDTQYF.

This clone has just one count. CDR3 sequence (DNA): TGTGCCAGCAGATCCGGACAGGGGGCGGTCGAAAAACTGTTTTTT. Residues: CASRSGQGAVEKLFF. This sequence joins TRBV6-6 and TRBJ1-4; TRBD1 agrees at 11 bases. The germline V gene has CDR1 MNHNY and CDR2 SVGAGI (reference sequence). The ends lost 6 bases at V and 8 bases at J; junction bases unmatched: 8. The CDR3 has 15 amino acids.

The V and J genes are TRBV6-5 and TRBJ1-3; D gene uncertain. The CDR3 length is 12 residues. Germline loops: CDR1 MNHEY, CDR2 SVGAGI. V was clipped by 8 bases and J by 0 bases, with 5 bases between them. For the CDR3, the DNA is TGTGCCAGCGGTTCCTCTGGAAACACCATATATTTT. It specifies CASGSSGNTIYF.

The J gene is TRBJ1-4, the V gene TRBV7-9, with 9 bases matching TRBD1. CDR3 size: 14 residues. The germline V gene has CDR1 SEHNR and CDR2 FQNEAQ (reference sequence). V lost 6 bases, J lost 7 bases, and 6 bases stayed unmatched. The CDR3 spells CASSFTQGAEKLFF. CDR3 nucleotide sequence: TGTGCCAGCAGTTTTACACAGGGGGCTGAAAAACTGTTTTTT.

The V gene is TRBV3-1 (or the pseudogene TRBV3-2), the J gene TRBJ1-5; D gene uncertain. Trimming left V 1 base short and J 6 bases short, with 10 bases between. The CDR3 is 14 residues long. Germline CDR1 reads LGHDT; CDR2 reads YNNKEL (reference sequence). CDR3 sequence reads: CASSQGVGLQPQHF. The CDR3 nucleotides read TGTGCCAGCAGCCAAGGGGTAGGACTTCAGCCCCAGCATTTT.

This clone was seen a few times. The rearrangement links TRBV4-2 to TRBJ1-3; D possibly corresponds to TRBD1 (6 bases). Germline CDR1 LGHNA, CDR2 YNFKEQ. The CDR3 extends over 15 amino acids. Trimming removed 2 bases at V and 4 bases at J, with 12 bases between. CDR3 in amino acids: CASSQRAGQGNTIYF. The CDR3 DNA is TGTGCCAGCAGCCAACGGGCCGGACAGGGAAACACCATATATTTT.

This chain joins TRBV7-9 and TRBJ2-1, with a weak D call TRBD2 (5 bases). Germline assignment: CDR1 SEHNR and CDR2 FQNEAQ (reference sequence). The V and J ends lost 3 bases and 2 bases respectively, with 8 bases between them. The CDR3 contains 14 residues. CDR3 sequence reads: CASSLDLAYNEQFF. The CDR3, as DNA: TGTGCCAGCAGCTTGGACTTGGCCTACAATGAGCAGTTCTTC.

The chain joins TRBV30 to TRBJ2-2; 7 bases line up with TRBD2. Germline trimming cut 4 bases from V and 5 bases from J; bases unmatched to any gene: 7. In germline, CDR1 is GTSNPN, CDR2 SVGIG (reference sequence). The CDR3 is 14 residues long. CDR3 amino acids: CAWMTSFSTGELFF. In nucleotides, the CDR3 is TGTGCCTGGATGACTAGCTTCAGTACCGGGGAGCTGTTTTTT.

The J gene is TRBJ1-1, the V gene TRBV7-9, with TRBD1 matching 12 bases. J gave up 4 bases and V 3 bases, and 3 bases lay outside the gene matches. The CDR3 extends over 15 amino acids. Germline V gives CDR1 SEHNR, CDR2 FQNEAQ (reference sequence). The CDR3 region is CASSLGTGGGTEAFF. CDR3 DNA sequence: TGTGCCAGCAGCTTGGGGACAGGGGGCGGCACTGAAGCTTTCTTT. The full variable domain, completed using reference TRBV7-9 and TRBJ1-1, is DTGVSQNPRHKITKRGQNVTFRCDPISEHNRLYWYRQTLGQGPEFLTYFQNEAQLEKSRLLSDRFSAERPKGSFSTLEIQRTEQGDSAMYLCASSLGTGGGTEAFFGQGTRLTVV.